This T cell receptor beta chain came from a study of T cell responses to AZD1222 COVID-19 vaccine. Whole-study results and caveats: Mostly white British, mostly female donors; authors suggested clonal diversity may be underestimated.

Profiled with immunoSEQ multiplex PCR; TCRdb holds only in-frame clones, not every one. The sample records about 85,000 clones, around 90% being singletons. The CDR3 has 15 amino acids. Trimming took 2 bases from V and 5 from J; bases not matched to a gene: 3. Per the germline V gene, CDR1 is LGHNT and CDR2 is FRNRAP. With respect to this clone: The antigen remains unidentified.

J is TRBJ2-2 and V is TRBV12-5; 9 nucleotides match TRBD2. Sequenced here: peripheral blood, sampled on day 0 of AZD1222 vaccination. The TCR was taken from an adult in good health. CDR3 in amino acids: CASGLWLAGTGELFF. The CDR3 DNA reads TGTGCTAGTGGTTTGTGGCTAGCGGGGACCGGGGAGCTGTTTTTT.